What follows are 7 T cell receptor beta chains derived from one specimen sequenced in a study of vaccination and CD4 T cells after COVID-19. The Oncomine TCR Beta short-read assay was applied to DNA of cultured CD4+ T cells. TCRdb re-derived calls from the PCR reads in MiXCR, one entry per CDR3 protein. The sample consists of tens of thousands of distinct CDR3 sequences, around two fifths of them appearing once. What these receptors recognize is not known. Stated time point: late sampling 161 to 241 days after vaccination in three convalescent patients. Described treatment: approximately 11-day PBMC culture with coronavirus spike peptide pools or control peptides (ViraFEST assay). Sample: CD4+ T cells from blood, cultured in vitro, taken about 7 months after SARS-CoV-2 vaccination. The receptors come from a human donor who had recovered from COVID-19.

Here the CDR3 reads CSATDRPSYEQYF. The DNA for the CDR3 is TGCAGTGCTACGGACAGGCCCTCCTACGAGCAGTACTTC. The chain carries TRBV20-1 and TRBJ2-7; 7 positions agree with TRBD1. Germline CDR1 and CDR2: DFQATT and SNEGSKA (reference sequence). V was clipped by 4 bases and J by 0 bases; unmatched bases: 3. The CDR3 loop spans 13 amino acids.

This clonotype was seen a handful of times. V is TRBV7-9 and J is TRBJ2-5, with no clear D. V was shortened by 1 base and J by 2 bases, with 8 bases between the two germline ends. Per germline, CDR1 SEHNR and CDR2 FQNEAQ (reference sequence). This CDR3 contains 14 residues. CDR3 in DNA: TGTGCCAGCAGCTTAGACATGCGTCAAGAGACCCAGTACTTC. Encoded protein: CASSLDMRQETQYF.

This chain links TRBV28 with TRBJ1-1; the D is unclear. Germline CDR1 MDHEN, CDR2 SYDVKM. This CDR3 spans 16 amino acids. With 0 bases removed from V and 1 base from J, the gap between germline ends came to 12 bases. For the CDR3, the DNA is TGTGCCAGCAGTTTATGGAGGAGGGCAGAGAACACTGAAGCTTTCTTT. Translated: CASSLWRRAENTEAFF.

This rearrangement joins TRBV7-2 to TRBJ2-1; TRBD2 matches 13 bases. The CDR3 covers 15 residues. After removal of 5 bases from V and 8 bases from J, the junction contained 6 bases not matched to a gene. Looked up from germline, CDR1 is SGHTA and CDR2 is FQGNSA. The DNA of the CDR3 is TGTGCCAGCAGCGCGGGACTAGCGGGGACCCATGAGCAGTTCTTC. Residues: CASSAGLAGTHEQFF.

V and J are TRBV20-1 and TRBJ2-7, with TRBD2 matching over 7 bases. This CDR3 has 14 amino acids. Germline CDR1 reads DFQATT; CDR2 reads SNEGSKA (reference sequence). Germline trimming cut 6 bases from V and 0 bases from J; bases unmatched to any gene: 8. The CDR3 sequence is CSARRSGGSYEQYF. In DNA, the CDR3 is TGCAGTGCCCGTCGGTCGGGAGGCTCCTACGAGCAGTACTTC.

The chain uses TRBV4-2 and TRBJ1-5; no clear D gene. The length of the CDR3 is 13 residues. Trimming left V 0 bases short and J 5 bases short, with 5 bases between. Germline loops: CDR1 LGHNA, CDR2 YNFKEQ. Here the CDR3 reads CASSQDRDQPQHF. The CDR3 DNA reads TGTGCCAGCAGCCAAGATCGGGATCAGCCCCAGCATTTT.

This clonotype was seen a few times. V usage is TRBV15 and J usage is TRBJ2-5, with unresolved D. Trimming took 1 base from V and 5 from J, leaving 8 bases between them. Germline loops: CDR1 LNHNV, CDR2 YYDKDF (reference sequence). This CDR3 spans 13 amino acids. The CDR3 here is CATSRGLRETQYF. The DNA for the CDR3 is TGTGCCACCAGCAGAGGTCTCAGGGAGACCCAGTACTTC.